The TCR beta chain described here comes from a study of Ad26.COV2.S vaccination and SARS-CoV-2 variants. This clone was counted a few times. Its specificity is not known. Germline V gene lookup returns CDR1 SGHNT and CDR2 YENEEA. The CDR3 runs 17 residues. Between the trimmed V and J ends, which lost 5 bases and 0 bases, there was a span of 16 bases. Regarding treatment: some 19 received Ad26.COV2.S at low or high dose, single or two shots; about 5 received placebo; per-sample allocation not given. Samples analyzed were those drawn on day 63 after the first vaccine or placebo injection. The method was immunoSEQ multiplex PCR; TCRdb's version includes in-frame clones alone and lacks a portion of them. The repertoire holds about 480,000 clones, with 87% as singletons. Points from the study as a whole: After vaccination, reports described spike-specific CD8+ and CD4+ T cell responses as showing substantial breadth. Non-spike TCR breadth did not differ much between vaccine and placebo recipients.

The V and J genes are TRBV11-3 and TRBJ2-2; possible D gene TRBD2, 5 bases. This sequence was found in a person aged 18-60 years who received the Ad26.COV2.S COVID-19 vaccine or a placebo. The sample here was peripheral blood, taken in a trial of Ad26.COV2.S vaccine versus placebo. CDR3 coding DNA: TGTGCCAGCAGCCTTTCCTCCTCTAGCCCGAACACCGGGGAGCTGTTTTTT. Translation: CASSLSSSSPNTGELFF.